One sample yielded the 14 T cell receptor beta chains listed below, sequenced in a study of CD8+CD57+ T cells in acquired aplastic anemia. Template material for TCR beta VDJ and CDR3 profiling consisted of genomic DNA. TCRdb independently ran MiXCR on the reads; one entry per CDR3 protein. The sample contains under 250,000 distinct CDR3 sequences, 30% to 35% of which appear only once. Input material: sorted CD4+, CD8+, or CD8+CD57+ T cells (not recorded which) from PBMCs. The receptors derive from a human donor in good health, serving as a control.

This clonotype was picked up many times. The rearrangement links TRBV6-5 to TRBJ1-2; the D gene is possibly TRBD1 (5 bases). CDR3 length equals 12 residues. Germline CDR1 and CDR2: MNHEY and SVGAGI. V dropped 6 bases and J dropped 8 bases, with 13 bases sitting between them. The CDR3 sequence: CASSLLGAGYTF. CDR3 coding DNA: TGTGCCAGCAGCTTACTAGGGGCGGGCTACACCTTC.

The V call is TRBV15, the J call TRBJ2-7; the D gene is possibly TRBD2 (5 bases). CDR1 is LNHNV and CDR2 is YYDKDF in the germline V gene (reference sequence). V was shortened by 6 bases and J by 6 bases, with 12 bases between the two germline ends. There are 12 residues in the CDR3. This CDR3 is CATRLEGCEQYF. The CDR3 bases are TGTGCCACCAGGTTAGAGGGCTGCGAGCAGTACTTC.

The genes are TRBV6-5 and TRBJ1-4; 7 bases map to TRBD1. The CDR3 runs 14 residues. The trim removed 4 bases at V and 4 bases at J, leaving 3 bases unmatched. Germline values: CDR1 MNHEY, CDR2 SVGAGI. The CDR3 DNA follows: TGTGCCAGCAGTTCAGGGGGGCTTAATGAAAAACTGTTTTTT. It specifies CASSSGGLNEKLFF.

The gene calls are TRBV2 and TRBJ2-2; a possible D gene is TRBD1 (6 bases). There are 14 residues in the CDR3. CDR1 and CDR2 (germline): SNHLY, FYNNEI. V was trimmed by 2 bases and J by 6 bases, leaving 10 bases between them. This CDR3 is CASSEYREAGELFF. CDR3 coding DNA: TGTGCCAGCAGTGAATACAGGGAAGCCGGGGAGCTGTTTTTT.

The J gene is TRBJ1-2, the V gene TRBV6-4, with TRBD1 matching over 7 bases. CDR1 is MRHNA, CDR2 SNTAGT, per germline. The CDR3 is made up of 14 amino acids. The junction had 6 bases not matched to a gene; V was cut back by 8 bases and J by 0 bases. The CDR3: CASVGTAANYGYTF. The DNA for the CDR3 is TGTGCCAGCGTCGGGACAGCTGCTAACTATGGCTACACCTTC.

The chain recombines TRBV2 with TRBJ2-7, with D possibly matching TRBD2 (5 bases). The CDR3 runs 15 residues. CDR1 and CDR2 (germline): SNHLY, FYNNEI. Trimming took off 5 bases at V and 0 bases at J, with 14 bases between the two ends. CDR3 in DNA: TGTGCCAGCAGTTTTTCACGGGAACCCTCCTACGAGCAGTACTTC. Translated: CASSFSREPSYEQYF. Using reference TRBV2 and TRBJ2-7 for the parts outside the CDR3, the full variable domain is EPEVTQTPSHQVTQMGQEVILRCVPISNHLYFYWYRQILGQKVEFLVSFYNNEISEKSEIFDDQFSVERPDGSNFTLKIRSTKLEDSAMYFCASSFSREPSYEQYFGPGTRLTVT.

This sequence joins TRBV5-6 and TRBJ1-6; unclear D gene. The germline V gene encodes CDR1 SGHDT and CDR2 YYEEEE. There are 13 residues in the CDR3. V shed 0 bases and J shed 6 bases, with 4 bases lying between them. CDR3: CASSLAANSPLHF. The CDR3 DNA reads TGTGCCAGCAGCTTGGCGGCTAATTCACCCCTCCACTTT.

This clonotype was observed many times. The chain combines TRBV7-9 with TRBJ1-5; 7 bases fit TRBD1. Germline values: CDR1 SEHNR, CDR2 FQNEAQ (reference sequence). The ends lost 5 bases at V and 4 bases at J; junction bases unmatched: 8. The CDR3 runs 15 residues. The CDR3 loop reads CASSAGDSVNQPQHF. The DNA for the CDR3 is TGTGCCAGCAGCGCGGGGGACAGCGTAAATCAGCCCCAGCATTTT.

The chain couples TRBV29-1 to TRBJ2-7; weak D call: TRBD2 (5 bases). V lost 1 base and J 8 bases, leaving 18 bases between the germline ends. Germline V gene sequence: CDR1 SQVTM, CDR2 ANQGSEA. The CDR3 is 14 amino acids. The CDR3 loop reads CSVEGRGGNGKQYF. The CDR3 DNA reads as TGCAGCGTTGAAGGTCGGGGTGGCAACGGGAAGCAGTACTTC.

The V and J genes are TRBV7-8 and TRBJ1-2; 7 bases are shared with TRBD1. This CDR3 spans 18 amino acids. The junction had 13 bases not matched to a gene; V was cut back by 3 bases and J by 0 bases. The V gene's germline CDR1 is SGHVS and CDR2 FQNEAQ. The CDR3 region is CASSLFKFWDSANYGYTF. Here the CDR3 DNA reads TGTGCCAGCAGCTTGTTTAAATTTTGGGACAGCGCTAACTATGGCTACACCTTC.

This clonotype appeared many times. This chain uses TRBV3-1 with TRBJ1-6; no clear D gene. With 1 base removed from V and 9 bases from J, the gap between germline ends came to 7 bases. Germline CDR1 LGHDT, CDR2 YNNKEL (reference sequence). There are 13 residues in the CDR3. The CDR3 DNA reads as TGTGCCAGCAGCCAAGTTAGGAGTTCACCCCTCCACTTT. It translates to CASSQVRSSPLHF.

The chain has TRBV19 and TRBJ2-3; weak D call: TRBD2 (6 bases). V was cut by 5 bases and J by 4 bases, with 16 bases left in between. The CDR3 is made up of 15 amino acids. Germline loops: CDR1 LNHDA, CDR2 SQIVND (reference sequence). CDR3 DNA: TGTGCCAGTAGTCCCGGAGGAGGGCTAGCAGATACGCAGTATTTT. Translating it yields CASSPGGGLADTQYF.

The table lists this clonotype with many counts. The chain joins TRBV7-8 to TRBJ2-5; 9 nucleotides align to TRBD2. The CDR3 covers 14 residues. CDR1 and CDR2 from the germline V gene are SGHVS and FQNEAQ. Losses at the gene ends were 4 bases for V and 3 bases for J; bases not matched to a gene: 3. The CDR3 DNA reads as TGTGCCAGCAGCTCTCAGCGGGGGGAAGAGACCCAGTACTTC. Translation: CASSSQRGEETQYF.

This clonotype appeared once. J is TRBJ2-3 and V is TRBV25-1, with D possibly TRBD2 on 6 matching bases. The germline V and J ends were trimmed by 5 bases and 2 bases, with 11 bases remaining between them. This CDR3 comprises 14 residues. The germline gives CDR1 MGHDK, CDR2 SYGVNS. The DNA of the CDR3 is TGTGCCAGCAGTCTCGGGAGTAACACAGATACGCAGTATTTT. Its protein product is CASSLGSNTDTQYF.